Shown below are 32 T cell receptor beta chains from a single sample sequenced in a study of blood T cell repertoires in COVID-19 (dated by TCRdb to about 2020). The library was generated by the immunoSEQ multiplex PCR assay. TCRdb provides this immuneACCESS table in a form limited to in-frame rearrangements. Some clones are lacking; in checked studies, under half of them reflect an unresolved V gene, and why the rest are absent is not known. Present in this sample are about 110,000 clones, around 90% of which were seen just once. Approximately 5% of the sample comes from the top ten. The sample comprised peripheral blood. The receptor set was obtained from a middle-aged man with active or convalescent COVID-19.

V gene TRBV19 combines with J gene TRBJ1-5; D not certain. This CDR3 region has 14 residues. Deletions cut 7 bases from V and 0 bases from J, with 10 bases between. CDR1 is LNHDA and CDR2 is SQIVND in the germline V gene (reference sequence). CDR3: CASNPTRSNQPQHF. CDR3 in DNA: TGTGCCAGTAATCCGACACGTAGCAATCAGCCCCAGCATTTT.

The CDR3 protein is CASCGQGKNEQFF. Here the CDR3 DNA reads TGTGCCAGCTGCGGACAGGGCAAGAATGAGCAGTTCTTC. The gene calls are TRBV18 and TRBJ2-1; 8 nucleotides agree with TRBD1. J lost 7 bases, V lost 7 bases, and 6 bases had no gene match. Germline values: CDR1 KGHSH, CDR2 LQKENI. The CDR3 contains 13 residues.

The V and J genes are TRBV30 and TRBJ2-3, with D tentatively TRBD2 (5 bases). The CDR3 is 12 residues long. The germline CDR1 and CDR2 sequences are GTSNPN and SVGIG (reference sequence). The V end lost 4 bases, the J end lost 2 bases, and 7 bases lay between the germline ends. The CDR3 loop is CAWTGVTDTQYF. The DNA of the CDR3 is TGTGCCTGGACCGGGGTCACAGATACGCAGTATTTT.

The CDR3 sequence is CASSPQARGNTGELFF. As DNA, the CDR3 is TGTGCCAGCAGCCCCCAAGCGAGAGGGAACACCGGGGAGCTGTTTTTT. This chain links TRBV7-3 with TRBJ2-2; D is unclear. CDR1 is SGHTA, CDR2 FQGTGA, per germline. Trimming pared 5 bases from V and 1 base from J, leaving 14 bases between. The CDR3 consists of 16 residues. The variable domain in full, with the rest retrieved from reference TRBV7-3 and TRBJ2-2, is GAGVSQTPSNKVTEKGKYVELRCDPISGHTALYWYRQSLGQGPEFLIYFQGTGAADDSGLPNDRFFAVRPEGSVSTLKIQRTERGDSAVYLCASSPQARGNTGELFFGEGSRLTVL.

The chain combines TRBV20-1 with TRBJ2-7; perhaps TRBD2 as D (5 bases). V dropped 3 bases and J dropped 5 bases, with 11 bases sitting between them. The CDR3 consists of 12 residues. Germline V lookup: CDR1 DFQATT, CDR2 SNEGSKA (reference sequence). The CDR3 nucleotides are TGCAGTGCTAGTAAAGCGGTAAACGAGCAGTACTTC. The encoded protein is CSASKAVNEQYF.

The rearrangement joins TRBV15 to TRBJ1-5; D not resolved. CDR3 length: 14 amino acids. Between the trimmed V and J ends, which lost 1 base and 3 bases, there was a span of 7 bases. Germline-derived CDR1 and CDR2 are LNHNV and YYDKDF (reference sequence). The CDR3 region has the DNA TGTGCCACCAGCAGAGCACAGTACAATCAGCCCCAGCATTTT. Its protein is CATSRAQYNQPQHF.

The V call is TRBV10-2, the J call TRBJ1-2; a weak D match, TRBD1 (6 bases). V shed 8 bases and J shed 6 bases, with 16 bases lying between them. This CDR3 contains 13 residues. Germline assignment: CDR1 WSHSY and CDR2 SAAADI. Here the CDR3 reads CASLRGTGHGYTF. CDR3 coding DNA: TGCGCCAGCCTACGGGGCACAGGGCATGGCTACACCTTC.

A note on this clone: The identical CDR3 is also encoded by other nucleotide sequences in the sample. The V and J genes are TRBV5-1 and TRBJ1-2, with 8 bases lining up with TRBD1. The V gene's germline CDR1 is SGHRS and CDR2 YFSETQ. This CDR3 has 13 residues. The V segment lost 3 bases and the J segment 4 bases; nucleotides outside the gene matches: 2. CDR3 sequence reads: CASSSGQGYGYTF. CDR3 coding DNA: TGCGCCAGCAGCTCCGGACAGGGCTATGGCTACACCTTC.

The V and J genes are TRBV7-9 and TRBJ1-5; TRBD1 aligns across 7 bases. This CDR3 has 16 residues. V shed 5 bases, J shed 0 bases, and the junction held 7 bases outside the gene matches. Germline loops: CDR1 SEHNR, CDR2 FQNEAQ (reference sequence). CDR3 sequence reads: CASSPAGTDSNQPQHF. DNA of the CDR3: TGTGCCAGCAGCCCCGCAGGGACAGATAGCAATCAGCCCCAGCATTTT.

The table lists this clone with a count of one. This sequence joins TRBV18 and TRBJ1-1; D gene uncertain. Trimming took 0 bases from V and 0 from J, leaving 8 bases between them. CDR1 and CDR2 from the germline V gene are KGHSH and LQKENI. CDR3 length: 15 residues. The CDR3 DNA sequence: TGTGCCAGCTCACCACCCTCCGGAGTGAACACTGAAGCTTTCTTT. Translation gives CASSPPSGVNTEAFF.

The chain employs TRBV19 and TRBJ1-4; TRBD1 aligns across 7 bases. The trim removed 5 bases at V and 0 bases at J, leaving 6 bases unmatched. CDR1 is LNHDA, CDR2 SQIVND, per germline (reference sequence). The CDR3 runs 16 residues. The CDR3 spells CASSLHQGATNEKLFF. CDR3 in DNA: TGTGCCAGTAGTCTCCACCAGGGGGCAACTAATGAAAAACTGTTTTTT.

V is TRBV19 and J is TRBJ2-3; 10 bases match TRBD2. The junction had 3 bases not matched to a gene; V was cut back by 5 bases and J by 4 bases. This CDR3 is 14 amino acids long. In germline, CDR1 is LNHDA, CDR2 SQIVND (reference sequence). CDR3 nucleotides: TGTGCCAGTAGTCCTAGCGGGAGACCAGATACGCAGTATTTT. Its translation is CASSPSGRPDTQYF.

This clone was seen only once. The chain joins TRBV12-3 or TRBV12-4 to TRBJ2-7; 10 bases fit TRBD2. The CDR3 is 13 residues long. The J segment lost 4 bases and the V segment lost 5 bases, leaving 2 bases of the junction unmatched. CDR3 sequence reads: CASSTTSGYEQYF. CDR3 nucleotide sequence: TGTGCCAGCAGTACGACTAGCGGGTACGAGCAGTACTTC.

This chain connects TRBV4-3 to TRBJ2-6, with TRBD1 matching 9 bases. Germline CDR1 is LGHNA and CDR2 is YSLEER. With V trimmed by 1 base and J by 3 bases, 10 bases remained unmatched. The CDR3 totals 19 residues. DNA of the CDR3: TGCGCCAGCAGCCAAGGGGCGTACAGGGGGCTACTTGGGGCCAACGTCCTGACTTTC. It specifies CASSQGAYRGLLGANVLTF.

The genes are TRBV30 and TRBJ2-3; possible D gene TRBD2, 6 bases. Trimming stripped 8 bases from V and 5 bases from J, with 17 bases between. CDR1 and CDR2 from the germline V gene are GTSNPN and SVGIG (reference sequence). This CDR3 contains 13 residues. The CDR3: CALEDIAVDTQYF. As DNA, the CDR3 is TGTGCCCTGGAGGATATAGCGGTAGATACGCAGTATTTT.

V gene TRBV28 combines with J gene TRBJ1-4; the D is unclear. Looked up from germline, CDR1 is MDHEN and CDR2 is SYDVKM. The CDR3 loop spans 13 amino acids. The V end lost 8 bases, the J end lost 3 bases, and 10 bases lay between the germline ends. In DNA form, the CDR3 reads TGTGCCAGCTCCTGGAGGGCTAATGAAAAACTGTTTTTT. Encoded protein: CASSWRANEKLFF. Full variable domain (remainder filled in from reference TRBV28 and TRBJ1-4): DVKVTQSSRYLVKRTGEKVFLECVQDMDHENMFWYRQDPGLGLRLIYFSYDVKMKEKGDIPEGYSVSREKKERFSLILESASTNQTSMYLCASSWRANEKLFFGSGTQLSVL.

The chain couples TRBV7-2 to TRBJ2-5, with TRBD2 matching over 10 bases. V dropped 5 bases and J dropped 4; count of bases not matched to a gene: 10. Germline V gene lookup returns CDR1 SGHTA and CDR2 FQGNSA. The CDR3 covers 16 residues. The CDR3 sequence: CASSGRTSGQGETQYF. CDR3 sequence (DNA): TGTGCCAGCAGCGGCAGGACTAGCGGTCAGGGAGAGACCCAGTACTTC.

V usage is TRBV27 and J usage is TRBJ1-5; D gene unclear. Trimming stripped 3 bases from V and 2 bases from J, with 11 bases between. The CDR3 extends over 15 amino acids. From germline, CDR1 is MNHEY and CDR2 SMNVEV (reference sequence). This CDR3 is CASSFSPGGNQPQHF. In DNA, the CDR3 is TGTGCCAGCAGTTTCTCCCCCGGTGGCAATCAGCCCCAGCATTTT.

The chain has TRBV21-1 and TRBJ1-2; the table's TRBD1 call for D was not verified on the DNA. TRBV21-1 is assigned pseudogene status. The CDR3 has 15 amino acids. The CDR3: CASSRSRGKFYGYTF. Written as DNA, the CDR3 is TGTGCCAGCAGCCGTTCCAGGGGCAAATTCTATGGCTACACCTTC.

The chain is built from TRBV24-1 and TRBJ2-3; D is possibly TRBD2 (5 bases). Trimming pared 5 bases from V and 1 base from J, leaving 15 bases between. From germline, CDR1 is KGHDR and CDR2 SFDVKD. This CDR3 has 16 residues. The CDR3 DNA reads TGTGCCACCAGTGCCTCTTGGGGAGTTGGCACAGATACGCAGTATTTT. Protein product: CATSASWGVGTDTQYF.

Here the CDR3 DNA reads TGTGCCAGCTCACCCAATCGGGAAGGCAATTCACCCCTCCACTTT. This gives the protein CASSPNREGNSPLHF. The rearrangement links TRBV18 to TRBJ1-6, with D uncertain. This CDR3 comprises 15 residues. Germline V CDR1 and CDR2: KGHSH, LQKENI. Trimming removed 3 bases at V and 7 bases at J, with 13 bases between.

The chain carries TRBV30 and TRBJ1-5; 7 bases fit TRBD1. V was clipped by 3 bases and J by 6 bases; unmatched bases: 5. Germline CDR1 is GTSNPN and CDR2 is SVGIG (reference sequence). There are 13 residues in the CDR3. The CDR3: CAWSQTGTQPQHF. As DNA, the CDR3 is TGTGCCTGGAGCCAGACAGGGACTCAGCCCCAGCATTTT.

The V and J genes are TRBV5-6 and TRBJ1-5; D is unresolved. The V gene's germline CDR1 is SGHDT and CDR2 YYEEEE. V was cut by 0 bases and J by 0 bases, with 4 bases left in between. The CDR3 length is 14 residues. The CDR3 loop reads CASSLGASNQPQHF. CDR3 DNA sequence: TGTGCCAGCAGCTTGGGGGCTAGCAATCAGCCCCAGCATTTT.

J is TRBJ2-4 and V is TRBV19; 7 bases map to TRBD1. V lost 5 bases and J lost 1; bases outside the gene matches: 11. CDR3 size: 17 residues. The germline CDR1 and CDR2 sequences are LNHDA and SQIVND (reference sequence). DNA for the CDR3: TGTGCCAGTAGTCACCCCTCGACAGGGTACGCCAAAAACATTCAGTACTTC. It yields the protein CASSHPSTGYAKNIQYF. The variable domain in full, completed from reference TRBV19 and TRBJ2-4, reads DGGITQSPKYLFRKEGQNVTLSCEQNLNHDAMYWYRQDPGQGLRLIYYSQIVNDFQKGDIAEGYSVSREKKESFPLTVTSAQKNPTAFYLCASSHPSTGYAKNIQYFGAGTRLSVL.

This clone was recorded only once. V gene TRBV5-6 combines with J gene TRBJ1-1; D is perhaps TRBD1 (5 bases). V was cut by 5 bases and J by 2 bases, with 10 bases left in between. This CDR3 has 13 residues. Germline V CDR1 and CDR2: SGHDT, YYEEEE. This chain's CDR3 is CASSMGPNTEAFF. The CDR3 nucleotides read TGTGCCAGCAGTATGGGGCCTAACACTGAAGCTTTCTTT.

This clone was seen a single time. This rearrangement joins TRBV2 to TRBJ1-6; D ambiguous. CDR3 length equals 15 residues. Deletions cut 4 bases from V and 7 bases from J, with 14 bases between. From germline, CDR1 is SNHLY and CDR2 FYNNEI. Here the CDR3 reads CASSGAGLANSPLHF. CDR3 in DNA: TGTGCCAGCAGTGGGGCGGGCCTCGCCAATTCACCCCTCCACTTT. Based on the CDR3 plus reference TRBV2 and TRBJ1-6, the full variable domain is EPEVTQTPSHQVTQMGQEVILRCVPISNHLYFYWYRQILGQKVEFLVSFYNNEISEKSEIFDDQFSVERPDGSNFTLKIRSTKLEDSAMYFCASSGAGLANSPLHFGNGTRLTVT.

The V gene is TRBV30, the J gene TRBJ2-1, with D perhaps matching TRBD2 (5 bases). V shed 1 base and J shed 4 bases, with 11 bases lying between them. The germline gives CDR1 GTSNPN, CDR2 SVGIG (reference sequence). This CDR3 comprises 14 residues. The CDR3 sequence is CAWSDSGLYNEQFF. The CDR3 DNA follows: TGTGCCTGGAGTGACAGCGGCCTTTACAATGAGCAGTTCTTC.

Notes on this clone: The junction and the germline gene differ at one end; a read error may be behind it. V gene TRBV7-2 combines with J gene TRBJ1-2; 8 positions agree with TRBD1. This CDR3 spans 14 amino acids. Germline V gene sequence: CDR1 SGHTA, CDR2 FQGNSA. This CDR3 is CASSSEDRAREDDF. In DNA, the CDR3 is TGTGCCAGCAGCTCAGAGGACAGGGCCCGAGAGGATGACTTC.

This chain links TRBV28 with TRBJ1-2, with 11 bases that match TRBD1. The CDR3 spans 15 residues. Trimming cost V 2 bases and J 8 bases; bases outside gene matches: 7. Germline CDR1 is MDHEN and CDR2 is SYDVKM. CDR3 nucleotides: TGTGCCAGCAGTTTAAGGACAGGGGGCGGATACGGCTACACCTTC. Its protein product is CASSLRTGGGYGYTF.

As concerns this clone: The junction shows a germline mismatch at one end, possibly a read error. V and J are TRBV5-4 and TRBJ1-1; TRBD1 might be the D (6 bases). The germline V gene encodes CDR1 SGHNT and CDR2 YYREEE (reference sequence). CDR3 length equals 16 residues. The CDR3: CAGSSPKGEGTPEAFF. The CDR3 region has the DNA TGTGCCGGCAGCTCCCCGAAGGGGGAGGGGACCCCTGAAGCTTTCTTT.

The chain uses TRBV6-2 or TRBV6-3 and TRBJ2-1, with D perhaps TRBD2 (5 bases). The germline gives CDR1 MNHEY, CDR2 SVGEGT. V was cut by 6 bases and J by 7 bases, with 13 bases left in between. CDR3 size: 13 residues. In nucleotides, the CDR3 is TGTGCCAGCAGCCCCTACGAGGGAAATGAGCAGTTCTTC. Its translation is CASSPYEGNEQFF.

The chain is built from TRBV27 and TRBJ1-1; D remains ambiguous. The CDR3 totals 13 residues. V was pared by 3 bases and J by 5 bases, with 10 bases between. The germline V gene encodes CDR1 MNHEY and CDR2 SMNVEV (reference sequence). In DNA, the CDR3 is TGTGCCAGCAGTTTTTCAGGTACGACTGAAGCTTTCTTT. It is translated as CASSFSGTTEAFF.